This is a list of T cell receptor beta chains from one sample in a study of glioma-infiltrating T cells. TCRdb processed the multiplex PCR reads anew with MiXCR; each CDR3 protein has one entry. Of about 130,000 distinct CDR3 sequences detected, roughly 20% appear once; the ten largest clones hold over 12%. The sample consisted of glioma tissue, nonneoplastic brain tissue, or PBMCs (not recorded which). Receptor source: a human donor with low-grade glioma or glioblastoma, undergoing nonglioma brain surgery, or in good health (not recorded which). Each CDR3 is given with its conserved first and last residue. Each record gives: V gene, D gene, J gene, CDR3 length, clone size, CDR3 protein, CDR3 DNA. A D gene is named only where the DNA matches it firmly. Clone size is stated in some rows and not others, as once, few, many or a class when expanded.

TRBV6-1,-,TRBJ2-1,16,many,CASKFSRTSSYNEQFF,TGTGCCAGCAAGTTTTCTCGAACTAGTTCCTACAATGAGCAGTTCTTC
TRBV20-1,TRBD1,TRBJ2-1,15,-,CSARQGAYHYNEQFF,TGCAGTGCTAGGCAGGGGGCCTACCACTACAATGAGCAGTTCTTC
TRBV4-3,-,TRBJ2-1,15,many,CASSQDKVSYNEQFF,TGCGCCAGCAGCCAAGATAAGGTCTCCTACAATGAGCAGTTCTTC
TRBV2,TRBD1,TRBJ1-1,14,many,CASSKDRGGTEAFF,TGTGCCAGCTCCAAGGACAGGGGAGGCACTGAAGCTTTCTTT
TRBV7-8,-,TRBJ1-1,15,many,CASSRGTDLNTEAFF,TGTGCCAGCAGCCGGGGGACGGACCTGAACACTGAAGCTTTCTTT
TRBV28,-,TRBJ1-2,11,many,CASSNNEGYTF,TGTGCCAGCAGCAATAACGAAGGCTACACCTTC
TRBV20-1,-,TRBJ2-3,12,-,CSDSTQGDRQYF,TGCAGTGATAGTACCCAGGGAGATAGGCAGTATTTT
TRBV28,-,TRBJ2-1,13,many,CASSLGPVYEQFF,TGTGCCAGCAGTTTAGGTCCAGTGTATGAGCAGTTCTTC
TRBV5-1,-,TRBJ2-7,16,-,CASSLEAQASSYEQYF,TGCGCCAGCAGCTTAGAGGCCCAGGCGAGCTCCTACGAGCAGTACTTC
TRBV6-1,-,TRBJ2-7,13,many,CASAQGEIHEQYF,TGTGCCAGCGCCCAGGGAGAGATCCACGAGCAGTACTTC
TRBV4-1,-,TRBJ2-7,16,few,CASSQEQEGGSGEQYF,TGCGCCAGCAGCCAAGAGCAGGAGGGAGGTTCGGGCGAGCAGTACTTC
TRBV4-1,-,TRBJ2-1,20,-,CASSQAFSGSRGSLGNEQFF,TGCGCCAGCAGCCAGGCCTTTTCTGGATCTAGAGGGAGCCTGGGCAATGAGCAGTTCTTC
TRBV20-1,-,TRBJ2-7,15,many,CSARELATGSYEQYF,TGCAGTGCTAGAGAACTGGCAACTGGCTCCTACGAGCAGTACTTC
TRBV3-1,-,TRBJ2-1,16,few,CASSPHGTKSVNEQFF,TGTGCCAGCAGCCCCCACGGGACAAAATCGGTCAATGAGCAGTTCTTC
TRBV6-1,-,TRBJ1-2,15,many,CASSSSVSGSYGYTF,-
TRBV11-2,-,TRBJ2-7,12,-,CASSRQADEQYF,TGTGCCAGCAGCCGCCAGGCAGACGAGCAGTACTTC
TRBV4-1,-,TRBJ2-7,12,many,CASSHLSGEQYF,TGCGCCAGCAGCCATCTAAGTGGCGAGCAGTACTTC
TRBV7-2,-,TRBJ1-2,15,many,CASSPSRQPSYGYTF,TGTGCCAGCAGCCCATCAAGACAGCCAAGCTATGGCTACACCTTC
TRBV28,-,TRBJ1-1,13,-,CASSIGIVAEAFF,TGTGCCAGCAGTATAGGCATCGTCGCTGAAGCTTTCTTT
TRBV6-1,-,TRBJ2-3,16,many,CASSDRAGESTDTQYF,TGTGCCAGCAGTGATCGGGCGGGCGAAAGCACAGATACGCAGTATTTT
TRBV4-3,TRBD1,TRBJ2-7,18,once,CASSQELIGQGAKYEQYF,TGCGCCAGCAGCCAAGAACTAATCGGACAGGGGGCAAAGTACGAGCAGTACTTC
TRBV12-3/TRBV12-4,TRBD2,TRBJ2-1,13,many,CASRPGLAGEQFF,TGTGCCAGCAGACCGGGACTAGCAGGCGAGCAGTTCTTC
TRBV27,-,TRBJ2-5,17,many,CASSLGVSPGARETQYF,TGTGCCAGCAGTTTAGGGGTTAGTCCAGGTGCCCGGGAGACCCAGTACTTC
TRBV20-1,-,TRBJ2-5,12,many,CSASPGEETQYF,TGCAGTGCATCTCCAGGGGAAGAGACCCAGTACTTC
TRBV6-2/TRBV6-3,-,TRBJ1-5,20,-,CASSYLGIRVSLYSNQPQHF,TGTGCCAGCAGTTACTTAGGGATACGGGTTTCCTTATATAGCAATCAGCCCCAGCATTTT
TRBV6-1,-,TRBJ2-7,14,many,CASSPPSRSTEQYF,TGTGCCAGCAGTCCCCCATCCAGGTCGACCGAGCAGTACTTC
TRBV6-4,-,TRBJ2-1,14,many,CANPIRDNQREQFF,TGTGCCAACCCAATCCGGGACAACCAGAGAGAGCAGTTCTTC
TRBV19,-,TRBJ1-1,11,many,CATLRGTEAFF,TGTGCCACCTTGCGGGGCACTGAAGCTTTCTTT
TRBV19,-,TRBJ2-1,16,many,CASSIVSGGNYNEQFF,TGTGCCAGTAGTATAGTATCCGGGGGCAACTACAATGAGCAGTTCTTC
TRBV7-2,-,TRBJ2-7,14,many,CASSLGSLAGEQYF,TGTGCCAGCAGCTTAGGCTCCCTAGCCGGCGAGCAGTACTTC
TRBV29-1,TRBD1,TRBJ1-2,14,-,CSVGGTGVNYGYTF,TGCAGCGTTGGGGGGACAGGGGTTAACTATGGCTACACCTTC
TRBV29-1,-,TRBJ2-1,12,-,CSAPFQGNEQFF,TGCAGCGCCCCTTTCCAGGGGAATGAGCAGTTCTTC
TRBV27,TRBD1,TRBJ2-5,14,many,CASSLGQGGKTQYF,TGTGCCAGCAGTTTAGGACAGGGAGGAAAGACCCAGTACTTC
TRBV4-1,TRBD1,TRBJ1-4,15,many,CASSHLGQGNEKLFF,TGCGCCAGCAGCCACCTGGGACAGGGAAATGAAAAACTGTTTTTT
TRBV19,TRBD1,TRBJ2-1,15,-,CASNAGTGASNEQFF,TGTGCCAGTAATGCCGGGACAGGGGCCTCTAATGAGCAGTTCTTC
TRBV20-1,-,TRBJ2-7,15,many,CSARDRQKGSYEQYF,TGCAGTGCTAGAGACCGCCAAAAAGGCTCCTACGAGCAGTACTTC
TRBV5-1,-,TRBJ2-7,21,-,CASSLGPQGLPPSGVFYEQYF,TGCGCCAGCAGCTTGGGTCCTCAGGGGCTCCCACCTAGCGGAGTATTCTACGAGCAGTACTTC
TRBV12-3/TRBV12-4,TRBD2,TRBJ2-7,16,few,CASTLGTSGVPYEQYF,TGTGCCAGCACTTTAGGGACTAGCGGGGTGCCCTACGAGCAGTACTTC
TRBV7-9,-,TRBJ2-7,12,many,CASSLLGDGIIF,TGTGCCAGCAGCTTACTCGGGGACGGCATCATCTTC
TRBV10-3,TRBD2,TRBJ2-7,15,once,CAISETRERSYEQYF,TGTGCCATCAGTGAGACGCGGGAGCGATCCTACGAGCAGTACTTC
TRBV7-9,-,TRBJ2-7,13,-,CASGGGELREQYF,TGTGCCAGCGGAGGCGGGGAGCTCCGAGAGCAGTACTTC
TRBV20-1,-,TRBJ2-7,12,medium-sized,CSARTSETEQYF,TGCAGTGCCAGGACTTCCGAGACTGAGCAGTACTTC
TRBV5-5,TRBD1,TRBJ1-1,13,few,CASSWTGSTEAFF,TGTGCCAGCAGCTGGACAGGGAGCACTGAAGCTTTCTTT
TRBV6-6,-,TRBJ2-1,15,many,CASSYPGGSYNEQFF,TGTGCCAGCAGTTACCCCGGAGGGTCGTACAATGAGCAGTTCTTC
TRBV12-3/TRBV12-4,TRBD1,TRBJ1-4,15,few,CASSPRQGSSEKLFF,TGTGCCAGCAGCCCCCGACAGGGCTCAAGTGAAAAACTGTTTTTT
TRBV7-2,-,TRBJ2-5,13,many,CASSLGSQETQYF,TGTGCCAGCAGCCTGGGATCTCAAGAGACCCAGTACTTC
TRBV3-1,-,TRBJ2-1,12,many,CASSGQRGEQFF,TGTGCCAGCAGCGGGCAGCGAGGTGAGCAGTTCTTC
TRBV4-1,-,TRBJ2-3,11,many,CASSWGDTQYF,TGCGCCAGCAGCTGGGGAGATACGCAGTATTTT
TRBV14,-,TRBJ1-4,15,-,CASSQPGRNREKLFF,TGTGCCAGCAGCCAACCCGGCAGGAATCGTGAAAAACTGTTTTTT
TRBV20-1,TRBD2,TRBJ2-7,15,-,CSASCALAGTYKQYF,TGCAGTGCTAGCTGTGCCCTAGCGGGGACCTACAAGCAGTACTTC
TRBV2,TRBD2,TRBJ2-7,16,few,CASSDGSGRKGYEQYF,TGTGCCAGCAGTGACGGGAGCGGGAGGAAGGGCTACGAGCAGTACTTC
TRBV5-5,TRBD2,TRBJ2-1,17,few,CASRLWALLAGAGEQFF,TGTGCCAGCCGCTTGTGGGCCCTCCTAGCGGGAGCGGGAGAGCAGTTCTTC
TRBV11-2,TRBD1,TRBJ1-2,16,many,CASSLVATGANYGYTF,TGTGCCAGCAGCTTAGTGGCGACAGGGGCTAACTATGGCTACACCTTC
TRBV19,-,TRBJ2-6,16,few,CASSIVVTSGANVLTF,TGTGCCAGTAGTATAGTCGTGACCTCTGGGGCCAACGTCCTGACTTTC
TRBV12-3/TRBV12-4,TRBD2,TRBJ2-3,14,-,CASIFRRELDTQYF,TGTGCCAGCATCTTTCGGCGGGAGTTGGATACGCAGTATTTT
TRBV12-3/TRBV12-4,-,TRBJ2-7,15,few,CASSPRTTSLYEQYF,TGTGCCAGCAGTCCGCGGACTACGTCGCTCTACGAGCAGTACTTC
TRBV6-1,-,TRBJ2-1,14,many,CASSYGGLVGEQFF,TGTGCCAGCAGTTATGGGGGGCTCGTAGGTGAGCAGTTCTTC
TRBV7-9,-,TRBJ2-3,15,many,CASSPFDREADTQYF,TGTGCCAGCAGCCCCTTCGACAGGGAGGCAGATACGCAGTATTTT
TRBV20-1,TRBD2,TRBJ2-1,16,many,CSAPRSREGSGNEQFF,TGCAGTGCCCCTAGAAGTCGGGAGGGTTCCGGCAATGAGCAGTTCTTC
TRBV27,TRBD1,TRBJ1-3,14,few,CASSKQGTGTTIYF,TGTGCCAGCAGTAAACAGGGGACTGGAACCACCATATATTTT